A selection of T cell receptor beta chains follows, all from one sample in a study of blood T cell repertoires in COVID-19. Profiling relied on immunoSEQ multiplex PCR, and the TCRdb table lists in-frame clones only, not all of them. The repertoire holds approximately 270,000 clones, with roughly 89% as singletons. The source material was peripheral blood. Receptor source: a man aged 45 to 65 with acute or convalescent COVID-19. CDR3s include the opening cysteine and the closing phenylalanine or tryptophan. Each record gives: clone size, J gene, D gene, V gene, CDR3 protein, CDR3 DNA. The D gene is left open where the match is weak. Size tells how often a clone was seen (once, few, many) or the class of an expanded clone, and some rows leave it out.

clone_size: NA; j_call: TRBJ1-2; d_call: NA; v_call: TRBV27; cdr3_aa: CASSLSRDRGGGYTF; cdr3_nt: TGTGCCAGCAGTTTATCTCGGGACCGAGGAGGGGGCTACACCTTC
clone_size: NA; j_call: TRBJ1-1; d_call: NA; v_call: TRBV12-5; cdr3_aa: CASGPPGLTEGTEAFF; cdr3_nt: TGTGCTAGTGGTCCTCCCGGCCTCACTGAGGGCACTGAAGCTTTCTTT
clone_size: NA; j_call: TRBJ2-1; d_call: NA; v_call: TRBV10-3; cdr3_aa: CAINEESYNEQFF; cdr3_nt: TGTGCCATCAATGAGGAGTCCTACAATGAGCAGTTCTTC
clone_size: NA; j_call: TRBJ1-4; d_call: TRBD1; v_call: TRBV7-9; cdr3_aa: CASSPRTGGPNEKLFF; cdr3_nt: TGTGCCAGCAGCCCACGGACAGGGGGCCCCAATGAAAAACTGTTTTTT
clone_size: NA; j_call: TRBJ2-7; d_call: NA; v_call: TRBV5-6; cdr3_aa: CASSIQEYEQYF; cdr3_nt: TGTGCCAGCAGCATACAGGAATACGAGCAGTACTTC
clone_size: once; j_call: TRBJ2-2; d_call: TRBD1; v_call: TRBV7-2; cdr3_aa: CASSEQGAKGAGELFF; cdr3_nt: TGTGCCAGCAGCGAACAGGGGGCGAAGGGTGCCGGGGAGCTGTTTTTT
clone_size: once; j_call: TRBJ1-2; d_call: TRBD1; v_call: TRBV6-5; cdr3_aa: CASTSDRASYGYTF; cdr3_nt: TGTGCCAGCACGAGTGACAGGGCTTCCTATGGCTACACCTTC
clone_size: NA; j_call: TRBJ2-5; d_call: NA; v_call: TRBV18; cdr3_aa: CASSPELTGWQETQYF; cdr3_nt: TGTGCCAGCTCACCGGAATTGACCGGGTGGCAAGAGACCCAGTACTTC
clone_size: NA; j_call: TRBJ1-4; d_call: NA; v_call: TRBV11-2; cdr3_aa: CASSRYGGNEKLFF; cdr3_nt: TGTGCCAGCAGCCGGTATGGGGGGAATGAAAAACTGTTTTTT
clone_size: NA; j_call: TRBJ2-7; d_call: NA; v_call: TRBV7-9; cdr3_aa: CASSFPLGGNSYEQYF; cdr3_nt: TGTGCCAGCAGCTTCCCGCTTGGGGGGAACTCCTACGAGCAGTACTTC
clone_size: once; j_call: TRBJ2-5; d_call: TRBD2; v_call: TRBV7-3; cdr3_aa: CASSFRIAGTPVYF; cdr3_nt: TGTGCCAGCAGCTTTCGGATAGCGGGGACCCCGGTGTACTTC
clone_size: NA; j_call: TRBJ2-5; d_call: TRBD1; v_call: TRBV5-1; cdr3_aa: CASGTAQETQYF; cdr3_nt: TGCGCCAGTGGGACAGCACAAGAGACCCAGTACTTC
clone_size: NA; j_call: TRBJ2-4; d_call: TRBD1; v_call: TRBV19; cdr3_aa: CASRGTGNIQYF; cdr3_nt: TGTGCCAGTAGGGGGACAGGGAACATTCAGTACTTC
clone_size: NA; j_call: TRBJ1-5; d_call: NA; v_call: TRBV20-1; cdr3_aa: CSASRGNSNQPQHF; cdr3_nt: TGCAGTGCTAGTAGGGGGAATAGCAATCAGCCCCAGCATTTT
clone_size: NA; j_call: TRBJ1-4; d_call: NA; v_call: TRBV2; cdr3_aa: CASREERGEKLFF; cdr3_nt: TGTGCCAGCAGGGAGGAACGGGGTGAAAAACTGTTTTTT
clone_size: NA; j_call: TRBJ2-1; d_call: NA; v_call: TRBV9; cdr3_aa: CASSVAPRDEQFF; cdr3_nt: TGTGCCAGCAGCGTAGCTCCCCGGGATGAGCAGTTCTTC
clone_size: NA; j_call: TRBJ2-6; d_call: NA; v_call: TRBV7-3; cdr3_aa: CASSSQGLGANVLTF; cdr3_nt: TGTGCCAGCAGCTCCCAGGGGCTTGGGGCCAACGTCCTGACTTTC
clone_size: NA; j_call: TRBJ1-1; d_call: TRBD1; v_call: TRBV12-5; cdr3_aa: CASGLGGKAFF; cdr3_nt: TGTGCTAGTGGTTTAGGGGGCAAAGCTTTCTTT
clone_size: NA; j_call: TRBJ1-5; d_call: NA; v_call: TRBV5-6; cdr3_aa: CASSLGQGDAPQHF; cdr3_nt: TGTGCCAGCAGCTTGGGGCAGGGTGATGCGCCCCAGCATTTT
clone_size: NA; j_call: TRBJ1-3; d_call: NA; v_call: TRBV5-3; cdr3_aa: CARSLAGANLGNTIYF; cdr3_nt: TGTGCCAGAAGCTTGGCCGGTGCGAACCTTGGAAACACCATATATTTT
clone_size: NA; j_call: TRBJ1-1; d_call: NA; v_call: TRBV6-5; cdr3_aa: CASSSDISATEAFF; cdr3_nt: TGTGCCAGCAGTTCCGACATATCGGCCACTGAAGCTTTCTTT
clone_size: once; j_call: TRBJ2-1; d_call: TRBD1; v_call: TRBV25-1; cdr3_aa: CASSVSGGSGNEQFF; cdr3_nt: TGTGCCAGCAGTGTCTCAGGGGGCTCGGGGAATGAGCAGTTCTTC
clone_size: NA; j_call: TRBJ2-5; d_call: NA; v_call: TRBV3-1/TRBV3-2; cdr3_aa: CASSQGAVETQYF; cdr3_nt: TGTGCCAGCAGCCAAGGGGCAGTAGAGACCCAGTACTTC
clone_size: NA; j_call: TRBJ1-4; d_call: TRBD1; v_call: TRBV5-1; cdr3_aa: CASSTGQGWEKLFF; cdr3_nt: TGCGCCAGCAGCACCGGACAGGGGTGGGAAAAACTGTTTTTT
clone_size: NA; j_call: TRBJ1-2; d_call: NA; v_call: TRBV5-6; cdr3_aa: CASSGEAGGYTF; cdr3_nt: TGTGCCAGCAGTGGAGAAGCTGGGGGCTACACCTTC
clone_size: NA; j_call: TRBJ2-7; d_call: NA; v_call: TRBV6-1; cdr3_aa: CASSEFVGRFADEQYF; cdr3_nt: TGTGCCAGCAGTGAATTCGTGGGCCGCTTTGCAGACGAGCAGTACTTC
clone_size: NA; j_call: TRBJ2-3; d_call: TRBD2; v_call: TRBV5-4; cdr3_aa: CASSSHSGGGTTDTQYF; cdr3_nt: TGTGCCAGCAGCTCCCATAGCGGGGGAGGCACCACAGATACGCAGTATTTT
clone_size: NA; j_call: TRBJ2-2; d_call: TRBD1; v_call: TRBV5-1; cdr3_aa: CASSLAWTGSGTGELFF; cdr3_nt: TGCGCCAGCAGCTTGGCCTGGACAGGGTCGGGCACCGGGGAGCTGTTTTTT
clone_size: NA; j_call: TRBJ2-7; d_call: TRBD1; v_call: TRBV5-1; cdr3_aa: CASSGDRGSEQYF; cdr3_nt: TGCGCCAGCAGCGGGGACAGGGGAAGCGAGCAGTACTTC
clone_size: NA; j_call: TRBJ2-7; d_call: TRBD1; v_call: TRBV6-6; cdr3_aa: CASGGQGAYEQYF; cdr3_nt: TGTGCCAGCGGGGGACAGGGGGCCTACGAGCAGTACTTC
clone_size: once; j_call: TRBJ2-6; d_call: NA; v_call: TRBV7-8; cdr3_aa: CASSLPTGSGANVLTF; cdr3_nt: TGTGCCAGCAGCTTACCCACAGGGTCTGGGGCCAACGTCCTGACTTTC
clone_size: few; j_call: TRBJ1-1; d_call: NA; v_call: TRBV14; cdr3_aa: CASSQVGDNTEAFF; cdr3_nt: TGTGCCAGCAGCCAGGTAGGGGATAACACTGAAGCTTTCTTT
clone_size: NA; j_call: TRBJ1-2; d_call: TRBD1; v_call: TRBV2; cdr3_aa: CASTLGGDRAFYGYTF; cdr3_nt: TGTGCCAGCACCCTGGGGGGGGACAGGGCCTTCTATGGCTACACCTTC
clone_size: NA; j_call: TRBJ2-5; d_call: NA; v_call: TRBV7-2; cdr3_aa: CASSFNRQETQYF; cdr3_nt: TGTGCCAGCAGCTTTAACAGACAAGAGACCCAGTACTTC
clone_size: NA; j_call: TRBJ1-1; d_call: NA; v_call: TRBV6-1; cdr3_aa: CASSEVGREAFF; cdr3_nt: TGTGCCAGCAGTGAAGTAGGTCGGGAGGCTTTCTTT
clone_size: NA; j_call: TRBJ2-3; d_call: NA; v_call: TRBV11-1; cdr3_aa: CASSYRWGEDTQYF; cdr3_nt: TGTGCCAGCAGCTATCGATGGGGGGAAGATACGCAGTATTTT
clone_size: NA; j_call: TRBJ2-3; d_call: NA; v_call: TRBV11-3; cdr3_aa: CASSLEGPPFTDTQYF; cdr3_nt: TGTGCCAGCAGCTTGGAGGGACCTCCGTTCACAGATACGCAGTATTTT
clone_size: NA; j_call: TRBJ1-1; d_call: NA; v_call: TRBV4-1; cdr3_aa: CASSQDLLRNTEAFF; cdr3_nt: TGCGCCAGCAGCCAAGACCTACTACGGAACACTGAAGCTTTCTTT